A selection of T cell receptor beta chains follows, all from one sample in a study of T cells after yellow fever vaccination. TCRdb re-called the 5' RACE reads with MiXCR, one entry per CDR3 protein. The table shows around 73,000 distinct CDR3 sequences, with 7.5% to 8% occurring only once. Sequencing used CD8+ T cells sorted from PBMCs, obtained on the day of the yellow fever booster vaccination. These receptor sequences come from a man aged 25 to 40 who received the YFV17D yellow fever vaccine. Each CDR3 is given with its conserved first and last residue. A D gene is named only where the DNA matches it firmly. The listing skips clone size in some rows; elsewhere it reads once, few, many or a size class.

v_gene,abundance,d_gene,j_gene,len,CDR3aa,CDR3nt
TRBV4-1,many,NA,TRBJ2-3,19,CASSLRNPLGTSSTDTQYF,TGCGCCAGCAGCCTCAGAAATCCACTAGGAACTTCTAGCACAGATACGCAGTATTTT
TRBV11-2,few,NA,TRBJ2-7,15,CASSLGQVTSYEQYF,TGTGCCAGCAGCCTCGGACAAGTCACCTCCTACGAGCAGTACTTC
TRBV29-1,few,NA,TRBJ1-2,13,CSVGSLDGRGYTF,TGCAGCGTGGGGTCGTTAGATGGTCGTGGCTACACCTTC
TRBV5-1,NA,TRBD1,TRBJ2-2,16,CASSLISTGWAGELFF,TGCGCCAGCAGCTTGATCTCGACAGGGTGGGCCGGGGAGCTGTTTTTT
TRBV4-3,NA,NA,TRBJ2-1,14,CASSQARVGHEQFF,TGCGCCAGCAGCCAAGCCAGGGTGGGGCATGAGCAGTTCTTC
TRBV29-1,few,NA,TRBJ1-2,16,CSVETDRRGVSGGYTF,TGCAGCGTTGAAACCGACCGGAGGGGTGTCTCCGGTGGCTACACCTTC
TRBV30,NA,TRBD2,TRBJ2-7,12,CAWSLGGYEQYF,TGTGCCTGGAGCCTCGGGGGGTACGAGCAGTACTTC
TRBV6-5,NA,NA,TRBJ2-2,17,CASSSGTEVTYTGELFF,TGTGCCAGCAGTTCCGGGACCGAGGTGACATACACCGGGGAGCTGTTTTTT
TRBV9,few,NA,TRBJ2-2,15,CASSSWTENTGELFF,TGTGCCAGCAGCTCCTGGACAGAGAACACCGGGGAGCTGTTTTTT
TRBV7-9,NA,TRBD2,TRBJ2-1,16,CASSSSPAGGGNEQFF,TGTGCCAGCAGCTCGAGCCCGGCGGGAGGAGGGAATGAGCAGTTCTTC
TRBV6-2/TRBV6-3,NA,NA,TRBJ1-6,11,CASSSTGTLHF,TGTGCCAGCAGTTCGACAGGAACACTCCACTTT
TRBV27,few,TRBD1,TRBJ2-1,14,CASIRTGSYNEQFF,TGTGCCAGCATTCGGACAGGGTCCTACAATGAGCAGTTCTTC
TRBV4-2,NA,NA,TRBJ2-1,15,CASSQTTASTDEQFF,TGTGCCAGCAGCCAGACGACGGCCAGCACAGATGAGCAGTTCTTC
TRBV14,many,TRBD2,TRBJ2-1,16,CASSESVLAGFNEQFF,TGTGCCAGCAGCGAAAGCGTCCTAGCGGGGTTCAATGAGCAGTTCTTC
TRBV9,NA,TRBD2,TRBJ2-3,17,CASSNQGSAGVSDTQYF,TGTGCCAGCAGCAACCAAGGGTCAGCGGGAGTTTCAGATACGCAGTATTTT
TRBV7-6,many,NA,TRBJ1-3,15,CASSPGRGVGNTIYF,TGTGCCAGCAGCCCAGGGAGGGGAGTCGGAAACACCATATATTTT
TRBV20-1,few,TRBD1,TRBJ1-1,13,CSAKTGSDTEAFF,TGCAGTGCAAAGACAGGGTCTGACACTGAAGCTTTCTTT
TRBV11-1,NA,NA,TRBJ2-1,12,CASSLPGYEQFF,TGTGCCAGCAGCTTACCCGGATATGAGCAGTTCTTC
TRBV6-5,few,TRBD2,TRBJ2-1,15,CASSYAGGTYNEQFF,TGTGCCAGCAGTTACGCGGGAGGAACCTACAATGAGCAGTTCTTC
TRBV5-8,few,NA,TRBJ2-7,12,CASSFNFYEQYF,TGTGCCAGCAGCTTTAACTTTTACGAGCAGTACTTC
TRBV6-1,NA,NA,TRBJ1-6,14,CASSELGDNSPLHF,TGTGCCAGCAGTGAACTCGGGGATAATTCACCCCTCCACTTT
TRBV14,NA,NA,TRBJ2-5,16,CASSWSGSTGTETQYF,TGTGCCAGCAGTTGGAGCGGGTCCACCGGAACAGAGACCCAGTACTTC
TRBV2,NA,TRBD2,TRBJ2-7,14,CASSASGRAGEQYF,TGTGCCAGCAGTGCTAGCGGGAGAGCCGGCGAGCAGTACTTC
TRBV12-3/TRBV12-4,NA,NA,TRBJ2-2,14,CASSPNANTGELFF,TGTGCCAGCAGCCCTAACGCGAACACCGGGGAGCTGTTTTTT
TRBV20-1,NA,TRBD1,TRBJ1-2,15,CSARVFDRGEDGYTF,TGCAGTGCTAGGGTATTTGACAGGGGAGAAGATGGCTACACCTTC
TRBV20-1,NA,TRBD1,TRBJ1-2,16,CSAGGRDRAGLWGYTF,TGCAGTGCCGGGGGCCGGGACAGGGCGGGTCTTTGGGGCTACACCTTC
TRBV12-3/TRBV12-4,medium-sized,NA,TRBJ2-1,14,CASSIRTEYNEQFF,TGTGCCAGCAGTATAAGGACAGAATACAATGAGCAGTTCTTC
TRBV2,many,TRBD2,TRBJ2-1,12,CASRRLADEQFF,TGTGCCAGCAGAAGACTAGCGGATGAGCAGTTCTTC
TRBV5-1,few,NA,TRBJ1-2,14,CASSVTGGGYGYTF,TGCGCCAGCAGCGTGACAGGAGGTGGCTATGGCTACACCTTC
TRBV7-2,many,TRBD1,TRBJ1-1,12,CASSLDRADAFF,TGTGCCAGCAGCCTCGACAGGGCGGACGCTTTCTTT
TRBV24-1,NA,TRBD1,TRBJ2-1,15,CATSDYGQGGDEQFF,TGTGCCACCAGTGACTATGGACAGGGAGGTGATGAGCAGTTCTTC
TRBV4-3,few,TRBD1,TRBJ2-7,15,CASSGARDSTSEQYF,TGCGCCAGCAGCGGCGCAAGGGACAGTACATCCGAGCAGTACTTC
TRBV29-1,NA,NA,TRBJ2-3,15,CSVEIADGAADTQYF,TGCAGCGTTGAAATAGCGGATGGGGCTGCAGATACGCAGTATTTT
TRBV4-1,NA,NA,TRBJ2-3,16,CASSQDGGGGTDTQYF,TGCGCCAGCAGCCAAGATGGAGGGGGTGGCACAGATACGCAGTATTTT
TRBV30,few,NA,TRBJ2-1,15,CAWSVLQRRSNEQFF,TGTGCCTGGAGTGTACTCCAGCGGAGAAGCAATGAGCAGTTCTTC
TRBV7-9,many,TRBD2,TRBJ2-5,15,CASSEGTSLQETQYF,TGTGCCAGCAGCGAGGGGACTAGTCTTCAAGAGACCCAGTACTTC
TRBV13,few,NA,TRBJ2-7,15,CASSPLGGLSYEQYF,TGTGCCAGCAGCCCCTTGGGGGGACTCTCCTACGAGCAGTACTTC
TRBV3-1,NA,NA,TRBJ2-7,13,CASSHTPTYEQYF,TGTGCCAGCAGCCACACACCCACCTACGAGCAGTACTTC
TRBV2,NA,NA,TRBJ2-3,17,CASSGPPKGIPTDTQYF,TGTGCCAGCAGTGGTCCCCCCAAAGGGATCCCCACAGATACGCAGTATTTT
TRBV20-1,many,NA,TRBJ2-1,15,CSARVGGAFYNEQFF,TGCAGTGCTAGGGTAGGCGGGGCTTTCTACAATGAGCAGTTCTTC
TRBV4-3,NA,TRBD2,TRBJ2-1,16,CASSPDPSGEGGEQFF,TGCGCCAGCAGCCCCGACCCGAGCGGGGAGGGCGGTGAGCAGTTCTTC
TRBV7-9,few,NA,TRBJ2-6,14,CASSFHDGANVLTF,TGTGCCAGCAGCTTCCACGATGGGGCCAACGTCCTGACTTTC
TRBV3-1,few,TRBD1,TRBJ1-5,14,CASSPNRGLQPQHF,TGTGCCAGCAGCCCCAACAGGGGGCTACAGCCCCAGCATTTT
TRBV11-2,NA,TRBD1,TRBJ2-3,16,CASSALGQGGTDTQYF,TGTGCCAGCAGCGCCCTGGGACAGGGGGGAACAGATACGCAGTATTTT
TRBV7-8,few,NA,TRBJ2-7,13,CASSRDPGYEQYF,TGTGCCAGCAGTCGGGACCCAGGGTACGAGCAGTACTTC
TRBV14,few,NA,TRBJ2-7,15,CATRRRESRTDEQYF,TGTGCCACCCGGCGACGGGAGAGTAGGACGGACGAGCAGTACTTC
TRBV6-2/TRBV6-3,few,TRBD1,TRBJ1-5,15,CASKRDRGFGQPQHF,TGTGCCAGCAAGAGAGACAGGGGATTTGGTCAGCCCCAGCATTTT
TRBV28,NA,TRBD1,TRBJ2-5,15,CASSLPGQGKETQYF,TGTGCCAGCAGTTTGCCCGGACAGGGGAAGGAGACCCAGTACTTC
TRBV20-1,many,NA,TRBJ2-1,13,CSAGLASFDEQFF,TGCAGTGCCGGCCTAGCTAGCTTCGATGAGCAGTTCTTC
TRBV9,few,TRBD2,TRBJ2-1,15,CASSVSGEGYNEQFF,TGTGCCAGCAGCGTTTCCGGGGAGGGGTACAATGAGCAGTTCTTC
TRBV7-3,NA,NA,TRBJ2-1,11,CASAGEDEQFF,TGTGCCAGCGCTGGAGAGGATGAGCAGTTCTTC
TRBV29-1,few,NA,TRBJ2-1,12,CSVGAGRPGQFF,TGCAGCGTTGGCGCGGGACGCCCGGGACAGTTCTTC
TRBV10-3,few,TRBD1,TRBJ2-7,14,CAINGQGEAYEQYF,TGTGCCATCAACGGACAGGGGGAAGCCTACGAGCAGTACTTC
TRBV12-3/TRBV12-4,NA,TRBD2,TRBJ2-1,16,CASSLLTSERGNEQFF,TGTGCCAGCAGTTTGCTAACTAGCGAGAGAGGGAATGAGCAGTTCTTC